The T cell receptor (beta chain) under discussion was sequenced for a study of blood T cell repertoires in COVID-19. Study-level background: Samples came from the United States, Italy and Spain, spanning acute and convalescent COVID-19. T cells, B-cell-depleted T cells, or PBMCs provided the cDNA or gDNA that served as material.

Original data processing: Reference gene primer amplification gave estimated nucleated cell counts. Generated by immunoSEQ multiplex PCR, the TCRdb table keeps only in-frame clones and is missing some. From that table come the V and J calls and clone size; the DNA was used to work out D and trimming. Found here are roughly 250,000 clones, about 73% of them singletons; the top ten hold 3.3%. A few counts support this clone. The clonotype comes from an elderly woman with acute or convalescent COVID-19. Sequencing input: peripheral blood.

The CDR3 sequence is CASSFPGQGRYEQYF. The CDR3 DNA reads as TGTGCCAGCAGCTTCCCAGGACAGGGTCGGTACGAGCAGTACTTC. This sequence joins TRBV7-9 and TRBJ2-7, with 8 positions matching TRBD1. Germline V gene sequence: CDR1 SEHNR, CDR2 FQNEAQ (reference sequence). The CDR3 contains 15 residues. The ends lost 3 bases at V and 4 bases at J; junction bases unmatched: 8.